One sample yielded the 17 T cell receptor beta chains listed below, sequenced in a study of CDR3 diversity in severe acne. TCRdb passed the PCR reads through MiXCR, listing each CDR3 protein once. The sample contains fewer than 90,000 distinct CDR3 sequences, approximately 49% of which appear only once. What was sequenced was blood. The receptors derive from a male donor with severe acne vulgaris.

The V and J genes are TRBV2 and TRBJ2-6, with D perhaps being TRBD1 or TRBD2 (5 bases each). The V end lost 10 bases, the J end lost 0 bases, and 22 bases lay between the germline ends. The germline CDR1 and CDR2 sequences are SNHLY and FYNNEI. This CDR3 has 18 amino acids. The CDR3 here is CAKLQVPGRNSGANVLTF. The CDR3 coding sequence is TGTGCCAAGCTACAGGTTCCGGGACGGAACTCTGGGGCCAACGTCCTGACTTTC.

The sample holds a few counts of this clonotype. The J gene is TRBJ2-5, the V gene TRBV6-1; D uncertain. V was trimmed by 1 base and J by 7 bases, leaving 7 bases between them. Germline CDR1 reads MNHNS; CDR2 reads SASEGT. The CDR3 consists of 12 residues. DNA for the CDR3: TGTGCCAGCAGTGAAGTTCTGGGGACCCAGTACTTC. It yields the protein CASSEVLGTQYF.

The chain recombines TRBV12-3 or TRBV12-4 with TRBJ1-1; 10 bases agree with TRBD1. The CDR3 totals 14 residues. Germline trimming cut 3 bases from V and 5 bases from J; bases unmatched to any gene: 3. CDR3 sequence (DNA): TGTGCCAGCAGTTTGGGGACAGGGGTGACTGAAGCTTTCTTT. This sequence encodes CASSLGTGVTEAFF.

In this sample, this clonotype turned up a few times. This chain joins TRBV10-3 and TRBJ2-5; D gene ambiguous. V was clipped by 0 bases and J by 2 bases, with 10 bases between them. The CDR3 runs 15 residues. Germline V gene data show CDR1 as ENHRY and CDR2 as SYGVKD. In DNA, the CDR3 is TGTGCCATCAGTGAGTCCGGTGCAGCACAAGAGACCCAGTACTTC. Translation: CAISESGAAQETQYF.

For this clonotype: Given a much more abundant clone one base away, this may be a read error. The CDR3 spells CASSLLALGYGYTF. The DNA of the CDR3 is TGTGCCAGCAGCTTACTGGCGTTAGGGTATGGCTACACCTTC. The V gene is TRBV7-2, the J gene TRBJ1-2; D uncertain. This CDR3 is built from 14 residues. Trimming left V 2 bases short and J 5 bases short, with 12 bases between. In germline, CDR1 is SGHTA, CDR2 FQGNSA. The full variable domain, with the rest looked up from reference TRBV7-2 and TRBJ1-2, is GAGVSQSPSNKVTEKGKDVELRCDPISGHTALYWYRQSLGQGLEFLIYFQGNSAPDKSGLPSDRFSAERTGGSVSTLTIQRTQQEDSAVYLCASSLLALGYGYTFGSGTRLTVV.

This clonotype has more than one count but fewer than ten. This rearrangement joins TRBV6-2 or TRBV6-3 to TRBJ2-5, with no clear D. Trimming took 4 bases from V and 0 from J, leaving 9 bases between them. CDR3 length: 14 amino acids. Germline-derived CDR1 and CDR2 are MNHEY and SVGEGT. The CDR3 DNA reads TGTGCCAGCAGTTCGCGGTCGTACCAAGAGACCCAGTACTTC. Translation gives CASSSRSYQETQYF.

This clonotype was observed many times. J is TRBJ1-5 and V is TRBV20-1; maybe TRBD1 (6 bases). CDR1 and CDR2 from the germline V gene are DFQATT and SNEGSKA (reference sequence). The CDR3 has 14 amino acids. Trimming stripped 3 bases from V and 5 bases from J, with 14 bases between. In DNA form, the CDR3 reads TGCAGTGCTAGGGAGGACAGTCCCTATCAGCCCCAGCATTTT. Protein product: CSAREDSPYQPQHF.

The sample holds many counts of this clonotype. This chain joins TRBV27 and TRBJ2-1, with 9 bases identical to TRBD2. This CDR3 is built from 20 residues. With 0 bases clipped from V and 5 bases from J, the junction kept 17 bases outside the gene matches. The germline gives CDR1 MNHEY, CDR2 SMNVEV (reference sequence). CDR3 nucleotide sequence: TGTGCCAGCAGTTTATCGATTACAGGGGTAGCGGGAGTGGTTGACAATGAGCAGTTCTTC. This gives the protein CASSLSITGVAGVVDNEQFF.

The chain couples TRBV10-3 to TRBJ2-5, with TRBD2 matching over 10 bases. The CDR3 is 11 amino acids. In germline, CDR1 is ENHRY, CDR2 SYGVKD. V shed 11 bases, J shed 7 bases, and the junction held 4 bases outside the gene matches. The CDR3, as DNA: TGTGCCCTAGCGGGAGATGTGACCCAGTACTTC. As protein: CALAGDVTQYF.

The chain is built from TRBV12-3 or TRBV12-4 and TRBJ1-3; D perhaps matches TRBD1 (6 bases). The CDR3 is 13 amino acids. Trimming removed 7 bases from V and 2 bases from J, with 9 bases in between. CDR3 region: CASTRQAGNTIYF. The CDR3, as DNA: TGTGCCAGCACTCGACAGGCTGGAAACACCATATATTTT.

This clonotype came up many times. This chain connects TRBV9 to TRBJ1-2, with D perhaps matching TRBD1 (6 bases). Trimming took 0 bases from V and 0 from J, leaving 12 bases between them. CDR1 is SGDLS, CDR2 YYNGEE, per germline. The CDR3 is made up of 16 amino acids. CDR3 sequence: CASSVDRTASNYGYTF. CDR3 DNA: TGTGCCAGCAGCGTAGACCGGACAGCTTCTAACTATGGCTACACCTTC.

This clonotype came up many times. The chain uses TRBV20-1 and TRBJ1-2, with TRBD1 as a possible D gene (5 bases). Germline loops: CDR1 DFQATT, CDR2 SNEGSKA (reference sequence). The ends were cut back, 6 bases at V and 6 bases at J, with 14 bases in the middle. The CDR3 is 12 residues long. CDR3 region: CSAGRGGDGYTF. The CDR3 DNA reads TGCAGTGCCGGCCGCGGGGGGGATGGCTACACCTTC.

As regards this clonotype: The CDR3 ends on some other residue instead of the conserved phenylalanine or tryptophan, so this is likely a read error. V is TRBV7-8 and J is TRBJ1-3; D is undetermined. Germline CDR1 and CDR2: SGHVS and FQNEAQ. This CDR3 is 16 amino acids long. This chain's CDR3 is CASSFNPSGTGDTIYL. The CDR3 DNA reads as TGTGCCAGCAGCTTCAACCCGAGCGGTACTGGAGACACCATATATCTT.

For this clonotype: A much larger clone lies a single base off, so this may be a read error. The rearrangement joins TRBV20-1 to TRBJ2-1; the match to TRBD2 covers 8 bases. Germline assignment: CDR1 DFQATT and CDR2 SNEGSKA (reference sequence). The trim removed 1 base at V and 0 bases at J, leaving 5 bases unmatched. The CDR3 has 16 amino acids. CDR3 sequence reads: CSARAAGAPSYNEQFF. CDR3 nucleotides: TGCAGTGCTAGAGCAGCGGGAGCCCCCTCCTACAATGAGCAGTTCTTC.

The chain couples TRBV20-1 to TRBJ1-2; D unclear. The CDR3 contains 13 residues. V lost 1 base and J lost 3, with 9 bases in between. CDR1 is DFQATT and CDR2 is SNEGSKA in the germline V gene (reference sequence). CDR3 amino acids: CSARGDMDYGYTF. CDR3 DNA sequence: TGCAGTGCTAGAGGAGACATGGACTATGGCTACACCTTC.

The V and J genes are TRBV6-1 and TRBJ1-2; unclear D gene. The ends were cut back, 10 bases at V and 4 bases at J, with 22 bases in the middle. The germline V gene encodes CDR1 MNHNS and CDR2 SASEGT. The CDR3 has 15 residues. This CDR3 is CAIPIRDILSYGYTF. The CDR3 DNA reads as TGTGCCATCCCGATCCGGGATATCCTTTCCTATGGCTACACCTTC.

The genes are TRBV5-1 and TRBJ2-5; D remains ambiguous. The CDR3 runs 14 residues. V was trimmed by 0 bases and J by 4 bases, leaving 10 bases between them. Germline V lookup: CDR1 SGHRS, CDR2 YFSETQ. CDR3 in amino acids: CASSLEMLGETQYF. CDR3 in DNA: TGCGCCAGCAGCTTGGAGATGCTGGGAGAGACCCAGTACTTC.